The 7 T cell receptor beta chains below come from one sample, sequenced in a study of cytomegalovirus exposure and HLA in healthy donors. The PCR used 60 Vbeta and 13 Jbeta primers. TCRdb's table, derived via immunoSEQ multiplex PCR, lists solely in-frame clones and lacks some. The data contain about 190,000 clones, over 80% of them singletons. Sequences were obtained from PBMCs. Every receptor here comes from a woman between 50 and 59 years old in good health and CMV-seropositive.

The chain combines TRBV2 with TRBJ2-5, with 7 bases matching TRBD1. The germline V gene has CDR1 SNHLY and CDR2 FYNNEI. V shed 6 bases and J 2 bases; nucleotides not matched to a gene: 3. This CDR3 comprises 13 residues. The CDR3 DNA is TGTGCCAGCAGCGGGACAGCTCAAGAGACCCAGTACTTC. Its translation is CASSGTAQETQYF.

The rearrangement joins TRBV7-6 to TRBJ1-1; D is possibly TRBD1 (5 bases). The CDR3 is made up of 14 amino acids. Germline V gene sequence: CDR1 SGHVS, CDR2 FNYEAQ. Trimming took off 2 bases at V and 2 bases at J, with 9 bases between the two ends. DNA of the CDR3: TGTGCCAGCAGCTTACGGGACTCCAACACTGAAGCTTTCTTT. It is translated as CASSLRDSNTEAFF.

This clone was seen once. This sequence joins TRBV18 and TRBJ1-2; TRBD1 matches 10 bases. Per the germline V gene, CDR1 is KGHSH and CDR2 is LQKENI. The CDR3 runs 16 residues. With 3 bases clipped from V and 3 bases from J, the junction kept 7 bases outside the gene matches. Written as DNA, the CDR3 is TGTGCCAGCTCACCTCCCGGGACAGGGGACCACTATGGCTACACCTTC. Protein: CASSPPGTGDHYGYTF.

The chain uses TRBV30 and TRBJ2-5; tentative D call: TRBD1 (6 bases). In germline, CDR1 is GTSNPN, CDR2 SVGIG (reference sequence). V was shortened by 0 bases and J by 2 bases, with 7 bases between the two germline ends. This CDR3 is 13 amino acids long. CDR3 bases: TGTGCCTGGAGTGTAGGACAGCAAGAGACCCAGTACTTC. Its translation is CAWSVGQQETQYF.

The V and J genes are TRBV6-5 and TRBJ1-6; no definite D call. This CDR3 comprises 14 residues. Germline lookup yields CDR1 MNHEY and CDR2 SVGAGI. V was trimmed by 6 bases and J by 4 bases, leaving 10 bases between them. The CDR3 coding sequence is TGTGCCAGCAGCCTCCGTAGTTATAATTCACCCCTCCACTTT. Residues: CASSLRSYNSPLHF.

The gene calls are TRBV5-5 and TRBJ1-6; 7 bases fit TRBD1. CDR1 is SGHKS and CDR2 is YYEKEE in the germline V gene (reference sequence). The CDR3 contains 17 residues. The J segment lost 0 bases and the V segment lost 6 bases, leaving 9 bases of the junction unmatched. CDR3 DNA sequence: TGTGCCAGCACCCGATCTGACAGGGCCTCCTATAATTCACCCCTCCACTTT. It specifies CASTRSDRASYNSPLHF. Drawing the rest from reference TRBV5-5 and TRBJ1-6, the complete variable domain is DAGVTQSPTHLIKTRGQQVTLRCSPISGHKSVSWYQQVLGQGPQFIFQYYEKEERGRGNFPDRFSARQFPNYSSELNVNALLLGDSALYLCASTRSDRASYNSPLHFGNGTRLTVT.

The chain links TRBV7-6 to TRBJ2-5; 10 nucleotides line up with TRBD1. This CDR3 has 16 residues. Trimming at V came to 1 base and at J to 4 bases, leaving 6 bases not matched to a gene. CDR1 is SGHVS and CDR2 is FNYEAQ in the germline V gene. The CDR3 region is CASSLGGQGVLETQYF. CDR3 sequence (DNA): TGTGCCAGCAGCTTAGGAGGACAGGGGGTATTAGAGACCCAGTACTTC.